The present T cell receptor beta chain was sequenced within a study of blood T cell repertoires in COVID-19. From germline, CDR1 is MNHEY and CDR2 SMNVEV (reference sequence). Trimming cost V 2 bases and J 7 bases; bases outside gene matches: 14. The CDR3 has 18 amino acids. Method: immunoSEQ multiplex PCR; TCRdb's copy keeps in-frame clones and lacks some. Here the sample spans approximately 350,000 clones, roughly 90% being singletons. The sample comprised peripheral blood. This sequence originates from a man between 35 and 55 years old with acute or convalescent COVID-19. The V gene is TRBV27, the J gene TRBJ1-4; TRBD1 matches 9 bases. CDR3 DNA: TGTGCCAGCAGTTTAACCGGGACAGGGATCAGTGTTACTGAAAAACTGTTTTTT. This gives the protein CASSLTGTGISVTEKLFF.